The 22 T cell receptor beta chains below all came from one sample that was sequenced in a study of cytomegalovirus exposure and HLA in healthy donors. Researchers ran the PCR with 60 Vbeta and 13 Jbeta primers. This table comes from immunoSEQ multiplex PCR, and its TCRdb copy is limited to in-frame clones, with some not included. Of more than 150,000 clones in the sample, approximately 71% were seen once. Sample: PBMCs. Source of these receptors: a middle-aged woman in good health and CMV-seropositive.

This clone appeared a single time. The chain combines TRBV18 with TRBJ2-1; D call uncertain. The germline V gene encodes CDR1 KGHSH and CDR2 LQKENI. Trimming cost V 3 bases and J 4 bases, with 7 bases left between them. This CDR3 spans 13 amino acids. The CDR3 reads CASSPAVYNEQFF. CDR3 nucleotides: TGTGCCAGCTCACCGGCAGTTTACAATGAGCAGTTCTTC.

The chain combines TRBV6-5 with TRBJ2-1; D might be TRBD2 (6 bases). V was shortened by 3 bases and J by 4 bases, with 16 bases between the two germline ends. The CDR3 covers 16 residues. Germline-derived CDR1 and CDR2 are MNHEY and SVGAGI. DNA for the CDR3: TGTGCCAGCAGTTATGGGCGGGGTATGCCGTACAATGAGCAGTTCTTC. Protein sequence: CASSYGRGMPYNEQFF.

The rearrangement links TRBV18 to TRBJ2-5; the D is unclear. Between the trimmed V and J ends, which lost 2 bases and 2 bases, there was a span of 12 bases. The CDR3 contains 15 residues. CDR1 and CDR2 from the germline V gene are KGHSH and LQKENI. The CDR3 sequence is CASSPSGPMQETQYF. The CDR3, as DNA: TGTGCCAGCTCACCAAGTGGGCCAATGCAAGAGACCCAGTACTTC. The whole variable domain, filled in from reference TRBV18 and TRBJ2-5, reads NAGVMQNPRHLVRRRGQEARLRCSPMKGHSHVYWYRQLPEEGLKFMVYLQKENIIDESGMPKERFSAEFPKEGPSILRIQQVVRGDSAAYFCASSPSGPMQETQYFGPGTRLLVL.

This clone was detected once. The chain links TRBV5-1 to TRBJ2-3; TRBD2 matches at 8 bases. V dropped 3 bases and J dropped 0; count of bases not matched to a gene: 6. The CDR3 runs 16 residues. Per the germline V gene, CDR1 is SGHRS and CDR2 is YFSETQ. The CDR3 sequence is CASSYLAGPSTDTQYF. The CDR3 DNA is TGCGCCAGCAGCTACTTAGCGGGACCGAGCACAGATACGCAGTATTTT.

This clone has more than one count but fewer than ten. The chain recombines TRBV6-1 with TRBJ2-5, with TRBD2 matching 10 bases. J was trimmed by 7 bases and V by 6 bases; bases with no gene match: 5. Germline lookup yields CDR1 MNHNS and CDR2 SASEGT. CDR3 length: 13 amino acids. The CDR3: CASSGTSVVTQYF. CDR3 bases: TGTGCCAGCAGCGGGACTAGCGTGGTGACCCAGTACTTC.

The chain combines TRBV5-1 with TRBJ2-1, with D perhaps matching TRBD1 (6 bases). CDR1 is SGHRS and CDR2 is YFSETQ in the germline V gene. The V gene lost 0 bases and the J gene lost 10 bases, with 14 bases spanning the gap. The CDR3 extends over 14 amino acids. The CDR3 coding sequence is TGCGCCAGCAGCTTGGTCTCCGGGACACGCGAGCAGTTCTTC. It translates to CASSLVSGTREQFF.

This chain connects TRBV7-9 to TRBJ2-1; 7 nucleotides line up with TRBD2. V shed 2 bases and J 2 bases; nucleotides not matched to a gene: 9. From germline, CDR1 is SEHNR and CDR2 FQNEAQ (reference sequence). CDR3 size: 17 residues. Written as DNA, the CDR3 is TGTGCCAGCAGCTTAAGTGTTGCGGGAGTGGCCTACAATGAGCAGTTCTTC. Translating it yields CASSLSVAGVAYNEQFF.

The chain employs TRBV18 and TRBJ1-1; 9 nucleotides line up with TRBD1. The CDR3 sequence is 14 residues long. Germline V gene data show CDR1 as KGHSH and CDR2 as LQKENI. V dropped 8 bases and J dropped 3; count of bases not matched to a gene: 7. The CDR3 region has the DNA TGTGCCAGCGCGCCGGGACAGGGTTACACTGAAGCTTTCTTT. The encoded protein is CASAPGQGYTEAFF. Combining the CDR3 with reference TRBV18 and TRBJ1-1 gives the whole variable domain NAGVMQNPRHLVRRRGQEARLRCSPMKGHSHVYWYRQLPEEGLKFMVYLQKENIIDESGMPKERFSAEFPKEGPSILRIQQVVRGDSAAYFCASAPGQGYTEAFFGQGTRLTVV.

This chain connects TRBV5-8 to TRBJ1-1; D possibly corresponds to TRBD1 (5 bases). The CDR3 length is 14 residues. Trimming left V 4 bases short and J 12 bases short, with 22 bases between. Germline assignment: CDR1 SGHTS and CDR2 YDEGEE. DNA for the CDR3: TGTGCCAGCAGCCGCAATGCAGGGAATAGAAGGCCTTTCTTT. Translated, it gives CASSRNAGNRRPFF.

The chain combines TRBV6-5 with TRBJ1-3; perhaps TRBD1 as D (6 bases). This CDR3 comprises 16 residues. Germline V gene lookup returns CDR1 MNHEY and CDR2 SVGAGI. V dropped 0 bases and J dropped 4 bases, with 13 bases sitting between them. The chain's CDR3 is CASSYSLGHMGNTIYF. In DNA form, the CDR3 reads TGTGCCAGCAGTTACTCCCTGGGACATATGGGAAACACCATATATTTT.

This chain connects TRBV6-5 to TRBJ2-5; 8 bases fit TRBD2. CDR1 is MNHEY, CDR2 SVGAGI, per germline. The trim removed 2 bases at V and 2 bases at J, leaving 7 bases unmatched. The CDR3 contains 16 residues. This CDR3 is CASSYGGRRGQETQYF. The CDR3 region has the DNA TGTGCCAGCAGTTACGGCGGGAGGCGGGGTCAAGAGACCCAGTACTTC.

Remarks on this clone: This same CDR3 is encoded by further DNA sequences in the sample. The chain uses TRBV28 and TRBJ1-1, with 7 bases identical to TRBD1. The germline gives CDR1 MDHEN, CDR2 SYDVKM. This CDR3 is 15 amino acids long. Trimming took 5 bases from V and 1 from J; bases not matched to a gene: 7. CDR3 sequence: CASSPAGGRNTEAFF. The CDR3 DNA reads as TGTGCCAGCAGTCCCGCAGGGGGGAGGAACACTGAAGCTTTCTTT.

The CDR3 DNA reads TGTGCCAGCAGTTTACTACCGGGACTAGGAAGTTACAATGAGCAGTTCTTC. Its protein product is CASSLLPGLGSYNEQFF. The genes are TRBV6-4 and TRBJ2-1, with 8 nucleotides matching TRBD2. The length of the CDR3 is 17 residues. CDR1 MRHNA and CDR2 SNTAGT come from the germline V gene. Trimming cost V 5 bases and J 4 bases; bases outside gene matches: 13.

The chain carries TRBV15 and TRBJ2-3; 9 bases are shared with TRBD2. Trimming took 4 bases from V and 5 from J; bases not matched to a gene: 4. The germline CDR1 and CDR2 sequences are LNHNV and YYDKDF (reference sequence). The CDR3 totals 14 residues. Here the CDR3 DNA reads TGTGCCACCAGCAAGGGACTAGCAATAGATACGCAGTATTTT. Translated: CATSKGLAIDTQYF.

In its sample, this clone was seen a few times. The genes are TRBV11-2 and TRBJ2-1, with a weak D call TRBD1 (5 bases). V was pared by 0 bases and J by 7 bases, with 10 bases between. CDR1 is SGHAT and CDR2 is FQNNGV in the germline V gene. CDR3 length equals 14 residues. CDR3 in DNA: TGTGCCAGCAGCTTAGATTGGGGCTCTAATGAGCAGTTCTTC. Protein: CASSLDWGSNEQFF.

This clone is a singleton in its sample. This chain uses TRBV28 with TRBJ1-2; the match to TRBD1 covers 7 bases. The V gene's germline CDR1 is MDHEN and CDR2 SYDVKM. The CDR3 consists of 11 residues. Unmatched junction bases numbered 6, after V lost 7 bases and J lost 10 bases. The CDR3 DNA follows: TGTGCCAGCAAAGTTCAGGGGGTCTACACCTTC. Translated: CASKVQGVYTF.

DNA of the CDR3: TGCAGCGGGATTTTAGCCCTTAGCTCCTACAATGAGCAGTTCTTC. Protein sequence: CSGILALSSYNEQFF. The chain joins TRBV29-1 to TRBJ2-1; D is undetermined. This CDR3 has 15 amino acids. Germline values: CDR1 SQVTM, CDR2 ANQGSEA. The V and J ends lost 7 bases and 0 bases respectively, with 16 bases between them.

The chain couples TRBV4-3 to TRBJ2-7; 7 bases map to TRBD1. CDR1 is LGHNA, CDR2 YSLEER, per germline. This CDR3 region has 17 residues. Germline trimming cut 3 bases from V and 1 base from J; bases unmatched to any gene: 12. Written as DNA, the CDR3 is TGCGCCAGCAGCCACGAACTATTCCGGGACAGATCCTACGAGCAGTACTTC. Encoded protein: CASSHELFRDRSYEQYF.

The chain employs TRBV28 and TRBJ2-5; TRBD2 might be the D (6 bases). The CDR3 consists of 14 residues. From germline, CDR1 is MDHEN and CDR2 SYDVKM. The V end lost 9 bases, the J end lost 3 bases, and 17 bases lay between the germline ends. CDR3 protein: CASSLGDSEETQYF. The CDR3 DNA reads TGTGCCAGTAGTCTAGGGGACTCCGAAGAGACCCAGTACTTC.

The chain joins TRBV9 to TRBJ2-7; 8 nucleotides match TRBD1. This CDR3 has 14 residues. V dropped 3 bases and J dropped 2; count of bases not matched to a gene: 4. Germline-derived CDR1 and CDR2 are SGDLS and YYNGEE. In DNA form, the CDR3 reads TGTGCCAGCAGCGCACAGGGGGGAGCCTACGAGCAGTACTTC. Its translation: CASSAQGGAYEQYF.

The J gene is TRBJ2-5, the V gene TRBV7-2; 8 nucleotides line up with TRBD2. The V and J ends lost 5 bases and 3 bases, in that order; junction bases with no gene match: 5. CDR3 length: 14 residues. The germline gives CDR1 SGHTA, CDR2 FQGNSA. The CDR3 coding sequence is TGTGCCAGCAGCACCGGGACTAGAAAAGAGACCCAGTACTTC. Translation: CASSTGTRKETQYF.

V and J are TRBV19 and TRBJ2-5; maybe TRBD1 (6 bases). With the DNA end fitting TRBJ2-7 better, the J assignment may be wrong. Per germline, CDR1 LNHDA and CDR2 SQIVND (reference sequence). The CDR3 runs 14 residues. CDR3 loop: CASTGTTNGDEQYF. The CDR3 DNA follows: TGTGCCAGTACCGGGACAACGAACGGCGACGAGCAGTACTTC.